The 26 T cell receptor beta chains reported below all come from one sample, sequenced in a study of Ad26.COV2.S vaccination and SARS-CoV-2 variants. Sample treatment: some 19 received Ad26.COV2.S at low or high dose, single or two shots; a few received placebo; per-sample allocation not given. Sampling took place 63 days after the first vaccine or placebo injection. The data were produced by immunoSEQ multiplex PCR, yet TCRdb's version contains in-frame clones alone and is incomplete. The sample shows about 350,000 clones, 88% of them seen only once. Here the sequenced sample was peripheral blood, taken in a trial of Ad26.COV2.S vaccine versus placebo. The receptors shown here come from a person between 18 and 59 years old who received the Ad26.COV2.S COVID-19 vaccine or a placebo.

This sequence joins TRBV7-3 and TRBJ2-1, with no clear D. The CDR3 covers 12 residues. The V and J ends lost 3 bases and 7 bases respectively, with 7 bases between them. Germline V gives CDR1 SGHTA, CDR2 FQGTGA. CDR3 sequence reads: CASSFRVNEQFF. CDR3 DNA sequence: TGTGCCAGCAGCTTTCGTGTGAATGAGCAGTTCTTC.

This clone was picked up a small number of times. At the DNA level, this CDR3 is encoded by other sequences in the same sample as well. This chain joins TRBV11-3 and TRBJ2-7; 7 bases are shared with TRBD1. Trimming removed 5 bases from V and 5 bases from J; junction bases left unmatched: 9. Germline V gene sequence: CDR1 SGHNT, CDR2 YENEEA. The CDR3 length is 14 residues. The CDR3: CASSPRQGSHEQYF. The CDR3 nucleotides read TGTGCCAGCAGCCCCAGACAGGGATCCCACGAGCAGTACTTC.

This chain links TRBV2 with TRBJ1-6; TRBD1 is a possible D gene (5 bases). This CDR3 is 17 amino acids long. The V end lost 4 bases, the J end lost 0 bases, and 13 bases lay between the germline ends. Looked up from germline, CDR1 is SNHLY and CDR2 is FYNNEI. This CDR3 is CASSGVGGSSYNSPLHF. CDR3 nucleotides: TGTGCCAGCAGTGGTGTGGGGGGAAGCTCCTATAATTCACCCCTCCACTTT.

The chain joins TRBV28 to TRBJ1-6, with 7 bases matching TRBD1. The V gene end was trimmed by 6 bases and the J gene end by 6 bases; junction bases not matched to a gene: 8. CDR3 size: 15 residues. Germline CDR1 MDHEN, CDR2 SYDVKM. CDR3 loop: CASSLQGIGNSPLHF. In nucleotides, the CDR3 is TGTGCCAGCAGCCTACAGGGGATCGGTAATTCACCCCTCCACTTT. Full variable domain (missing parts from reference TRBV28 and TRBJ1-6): DVKVTQSSRYLVKRTGEKVFLECVQDMDHENMFWYRQDPGLGLRLIYFSYDVKMKEKGDIPEGYSVSREKKERFSLILESASTNQTSMYLCASSLQGIGNSPLHFGNGTRLTVT.

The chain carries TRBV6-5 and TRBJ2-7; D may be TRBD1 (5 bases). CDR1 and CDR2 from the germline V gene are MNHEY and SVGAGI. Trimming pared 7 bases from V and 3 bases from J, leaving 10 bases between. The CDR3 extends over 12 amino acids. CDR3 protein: CASKPDSYEQYF. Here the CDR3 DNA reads TGTGCCAGCAAGCCTGACAGCTACGAGCAGTACTTC.

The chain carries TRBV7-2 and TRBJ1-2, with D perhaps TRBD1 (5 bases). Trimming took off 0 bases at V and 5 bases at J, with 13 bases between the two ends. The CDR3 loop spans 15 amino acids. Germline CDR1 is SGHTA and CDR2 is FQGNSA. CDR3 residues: CASSLAGQKGYGYTF. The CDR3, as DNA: TGTGCCAGCAGCTTAGCGGGGCAGAAGGGGTATGGCTACACCTTC.

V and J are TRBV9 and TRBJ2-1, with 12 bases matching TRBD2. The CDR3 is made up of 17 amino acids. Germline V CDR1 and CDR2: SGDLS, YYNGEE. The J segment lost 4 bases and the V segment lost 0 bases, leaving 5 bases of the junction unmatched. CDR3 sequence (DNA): TGTGCCAGCAGCGTAGTTGCTAGCGGGGGGGCGTACAATGAGCAGTTCTTC. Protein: CASSVVASGGAYNEQFF.

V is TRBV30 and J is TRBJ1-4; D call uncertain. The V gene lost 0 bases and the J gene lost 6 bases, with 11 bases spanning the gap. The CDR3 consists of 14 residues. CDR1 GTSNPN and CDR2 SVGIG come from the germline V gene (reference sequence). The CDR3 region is CAWSVRRYDEKLFF. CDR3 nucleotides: TGTGCCTGGAGTGTAAGGCGGTACGATGAAAAACTGTTTTTT. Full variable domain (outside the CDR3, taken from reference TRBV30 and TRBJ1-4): SQTIHQWPATLVQPVGSPLSLECTVEGTSNPNLYWYRQAAGRGLQLLFYSVGIGQISSEVPQNLSASRPQDRQFILSSKKLLLSDSGFYLCAWSVRRYDEKLFFGSGTQLSVL.

CDR3 DNA: TGTGCCAGCAGCTTAGTGGTAGGGGACGAGCAGTACTTC. It codes for CASSLVVGDEQYF. V gene TRBV13 combines with J gene TRBJ2-7, with a tentative D call TRBD1 (5 bases). Trimming shortened V by 1 base and J by 5 bases, and 9 bases separated the two germline ends. The germline V gene has CDR1 PRHDT and CDR2 FYEKMQ (reference sequence). The CDR3 extends over 13 amino acids. Full variable domain (rest looked up from reference TRBV13 and TRBJ2-7): AAGVIQSPRHLIKEKRETATLKCYPIPRHDTVYWYQQGPGQDPQFLISFYEKMQSDKGSIPDRFSAQQFSDYHSELNMSSLELGDSALYFCASSLVVGDEQYFGPGTRLTVT.

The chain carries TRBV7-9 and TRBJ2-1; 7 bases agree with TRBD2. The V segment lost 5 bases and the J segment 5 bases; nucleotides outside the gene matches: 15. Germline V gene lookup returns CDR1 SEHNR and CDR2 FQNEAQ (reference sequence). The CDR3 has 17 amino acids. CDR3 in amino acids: CASSPLGLSGENNEQFF. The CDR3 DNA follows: TGTGCCAGCAGCCCCCTCGGGTTGAGCGGGGAAAACAATGAGCAGTTCTTC.

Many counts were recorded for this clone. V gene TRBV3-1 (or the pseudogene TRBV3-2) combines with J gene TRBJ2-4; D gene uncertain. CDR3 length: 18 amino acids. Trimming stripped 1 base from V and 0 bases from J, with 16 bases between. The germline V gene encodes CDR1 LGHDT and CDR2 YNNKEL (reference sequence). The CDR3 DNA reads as TGTGCCAGCAGCCAAGGAAACTTACTCCTCCTAGCCAAAAACATTCAGTACTTC. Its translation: CASSQGNLLLLAKNIQYF.

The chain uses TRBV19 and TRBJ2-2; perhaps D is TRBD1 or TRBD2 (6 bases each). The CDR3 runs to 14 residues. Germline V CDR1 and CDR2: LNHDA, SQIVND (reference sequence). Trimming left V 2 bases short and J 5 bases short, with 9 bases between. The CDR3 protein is CASSIQGRTGELFF. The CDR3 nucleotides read TGTGCCAGTAGTATACAGGGGAGGACCGGGGAGCTGTTTTTT.

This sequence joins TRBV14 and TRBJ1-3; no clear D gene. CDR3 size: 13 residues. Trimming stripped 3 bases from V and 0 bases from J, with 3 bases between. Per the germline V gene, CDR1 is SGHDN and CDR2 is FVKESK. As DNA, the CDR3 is TGTGCCAGCAGCCAGACCTCTGGAAACACCATATATTTT. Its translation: CASSQTSGNTIYF.

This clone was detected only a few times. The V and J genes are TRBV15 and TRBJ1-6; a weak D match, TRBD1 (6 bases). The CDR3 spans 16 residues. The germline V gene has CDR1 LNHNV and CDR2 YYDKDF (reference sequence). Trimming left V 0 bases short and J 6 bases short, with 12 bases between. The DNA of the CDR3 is TGTGCCACCAGCAGAGACCCAACAGGGTCTAATTCACCCCTCCACTTT. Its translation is CATSRDPTGSNSPLHF. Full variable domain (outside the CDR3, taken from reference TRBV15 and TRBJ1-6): DAMVIQNPRYQVTQFGKPVTLSCSQTLNHNVMYWYQQKSSQAPKLLFHYYDKDFNNEADTPDNFQSRRPNTSFCFLDIRSPGLGDTAMYLCATSRDPTGSNSPLHFGNGTRLTVT.

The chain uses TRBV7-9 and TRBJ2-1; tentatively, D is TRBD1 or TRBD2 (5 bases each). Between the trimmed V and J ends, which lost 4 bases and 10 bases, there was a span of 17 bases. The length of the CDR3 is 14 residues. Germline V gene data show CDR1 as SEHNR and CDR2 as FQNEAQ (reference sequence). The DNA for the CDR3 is TGTGCCAGCAGCTCGGAGCCGGGACCCAAGGAGCAGTTCTTC. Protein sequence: CASSSEPGPKEQFF.

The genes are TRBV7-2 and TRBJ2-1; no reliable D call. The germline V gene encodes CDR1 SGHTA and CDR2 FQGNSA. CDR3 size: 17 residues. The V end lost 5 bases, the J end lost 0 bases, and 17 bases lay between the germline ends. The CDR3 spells CASSLLPSQSSYNEQFF. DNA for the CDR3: TGTGCCAGCAGCCTCTTACCCTCCCAGAGCTCCTACAATGAGCAGTTCTTC.

Written as DNA, the CDR3 is TGCGCCAGCAGCTCCTGGACAGTAGGGGCAGATACGCAGTATTTT. This gives the protein CASSSWTVGADTQYF. V and J are TRBV5-1 and TRBJ2-3, with a weak D call TRBD1 (6 bases). V was pared by 3 bases and J by 4 bases, with 15 bases between. This CDR3 contains 15 residues. Germline CDR1 SGHRS, CDR2 YFSETQ.

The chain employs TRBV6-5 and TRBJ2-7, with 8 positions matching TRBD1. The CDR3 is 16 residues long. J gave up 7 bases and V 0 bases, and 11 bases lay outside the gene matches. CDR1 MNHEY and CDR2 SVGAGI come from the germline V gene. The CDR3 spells CASSYSIGRTGREQYF. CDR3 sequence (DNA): TGTGCCAGCAGTTACTCGATCGGAAGGACAGGGCGGGAGCAGTACTTC.

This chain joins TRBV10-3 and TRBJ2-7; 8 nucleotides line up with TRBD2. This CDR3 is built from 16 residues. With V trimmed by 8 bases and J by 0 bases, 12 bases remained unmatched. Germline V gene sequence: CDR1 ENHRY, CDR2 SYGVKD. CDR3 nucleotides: TGTGCCATCCGAGCGCGGGAGCGGGAGAGCTCCTACGAGCAGTACTTC. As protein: CAIRARERESSYEQYF.

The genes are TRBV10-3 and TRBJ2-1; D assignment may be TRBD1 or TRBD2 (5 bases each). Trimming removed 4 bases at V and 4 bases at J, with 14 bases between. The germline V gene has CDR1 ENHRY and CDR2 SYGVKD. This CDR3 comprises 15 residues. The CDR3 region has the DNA TGTGCCATCAGTGGGGGTGTTGGGGGATACAATGAGCAGTTCTTC. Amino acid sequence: CAISGGVGGYNEQFF.

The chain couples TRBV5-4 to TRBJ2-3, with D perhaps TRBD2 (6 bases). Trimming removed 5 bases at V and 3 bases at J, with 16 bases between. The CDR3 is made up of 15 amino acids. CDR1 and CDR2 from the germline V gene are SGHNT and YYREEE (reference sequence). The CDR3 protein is CASRREEHSTDTQYF. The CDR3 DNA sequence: TGTGCCAGCAGGAGGGAGGAGCATTCGACAGATACGCAGTATTTT.

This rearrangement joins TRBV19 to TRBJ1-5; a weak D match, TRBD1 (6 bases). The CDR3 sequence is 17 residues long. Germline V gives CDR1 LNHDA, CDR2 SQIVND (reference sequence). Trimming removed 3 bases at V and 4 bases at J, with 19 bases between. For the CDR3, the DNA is TGTGCCAGTAGTATTTTGATCGGGGGGCGACGGAATCAGCCCCAGCATTTT. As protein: CASSILIGGRRNQPQHF.

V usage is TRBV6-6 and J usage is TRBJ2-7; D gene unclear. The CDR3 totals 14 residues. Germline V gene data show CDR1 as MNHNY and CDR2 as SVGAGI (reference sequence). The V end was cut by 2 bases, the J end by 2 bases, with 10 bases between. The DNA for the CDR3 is TGTGCCAGCAGTTACCGACCAGAACCCTACGAGCAGTACTTC. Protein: CASSYRPEPYEQYF.

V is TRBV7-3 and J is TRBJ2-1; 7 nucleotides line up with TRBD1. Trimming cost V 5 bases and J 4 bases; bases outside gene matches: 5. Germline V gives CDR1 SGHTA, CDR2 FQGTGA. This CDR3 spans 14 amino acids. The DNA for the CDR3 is TGTGCCAGCAGCCCCGGGACAGAATACAATGAGCAGTTCTTC. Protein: CASSPGTEYNEQFF.

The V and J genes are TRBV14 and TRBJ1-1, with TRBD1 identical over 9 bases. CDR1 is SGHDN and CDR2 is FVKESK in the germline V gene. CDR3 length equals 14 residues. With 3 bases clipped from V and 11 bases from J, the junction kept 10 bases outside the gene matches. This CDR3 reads CASSQLITGGTAFF. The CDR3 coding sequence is TGTGCCAGCAGCCAGCTAATCACAGGGGGCACGGCTTTCTTT.

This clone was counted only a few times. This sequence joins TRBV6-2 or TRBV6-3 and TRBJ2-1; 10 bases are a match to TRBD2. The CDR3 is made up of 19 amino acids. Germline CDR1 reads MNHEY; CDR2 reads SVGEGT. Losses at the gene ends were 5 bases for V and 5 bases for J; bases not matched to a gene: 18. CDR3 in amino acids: CASSPLLGLARSNHNEQFF. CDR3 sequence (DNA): TGTGCCAGCAGTCCCCTACTGGGACTAGCGAGATCTAACCACAATGAGCAGTTCTTC.